These 3 T cell receptor beta chains originate from one sample sequenced in a study of OX40 agonist ivuxolimab in advanced cancers. Here immunoSEQ multiplex PCR was the method, and the copy in TCRdb shows in-frame clones only, minus some. The data show roughly 76,000 clones, with over 75% seen just once and about 4% held by the top ten. Material: CD4+ or CD8+ T cells sorted from blood, obtained in a trial of the OX40 agonist ivuxolimab. The receptors derive from an adult with an advanced solid tumor such as melanoma, head and neck, liver or kidney cancer.

The chain is built from TRBV5-1 and TRBJ1-1, with 7 bases identical to TRBD1. This CDR3 has 14 amino acids. Germline CDR1 SGHRS, CDR2 YFSETQ. After removal of 4 bases from V and 7 bases from J, the junction contained 10 bases not matched to a gene. The DNA of the CDR3 is TGCGCCAGCAGCGTCTCGACAGGGTCAAGTGAAGCTTTCTTT. Translating gives CASSVSTGSSEAFF.

This chain uses TRBV29-1 with TRBJ1-1, with 9 bases identical to TRBD1. Germline CDR1 reads SQVTM; CDR2 reads ANQGSEA. CDR3 length: 13 residues. V lost 7 bases and J lost 1; bases outside the gene matches: 4. CDR3 bases: TGCAGCGGGATGGGACAGGGGAACACTGAAGCTTTCTTT. Protein sequence: CSGMGQGNTEAFF.

The gene calls are TRBV10-1 and TRBJ2-1; no definite D call. CDR1 and CDR2 (germline): WNHNN, SYGVQD (reference sequence). The V end was cut by 4 bases, the J end by 4 bases, with 8 bases between. The CDR3 extends over 13 amino acids. CDR3 bases: TGCGCCAGCAGTGTCTCCAAATACAATGAGCAGTTCTTC. As protein: CASSVSKYNEQFF.